The source of this T cell receptor (beta chain) is a study of technical replicates of blood from a handful of donors. With V trimmed by 6 bases and J by 0 bases, 8 bases remained unmatched. The CDR3 loop spans 15 amino acids. The germline V gene encodes CDR1 ENHRY and CDR2 SYGVKD. TCRdb's copy holds only in-frame clones and misses some; the assay was immunoSEQ multiplex PCR. The repertoire holds more than 75,000 clones, with 85% to 95% as singletons. What was sequenced was T cells isolated from PBMCs. The rearrangement links TRBV10-3 to TRBJ2-7; 7 positions agree with TRBD1. This sequence was found in a human donor in good health. CDR3 DNA: TGTGCCATCAGCGAAGACAGGGTCCACTCCTACGAGCAGTACTTC. It translates to CAISEDRVHSYEQYF.